The 13 T cell receptor beta chains in this list originate from one sample, sequenced in a study of T cell responses to AZD1222 COVID-19 vaccine. The repertoire was sequenced with immunoSEQ multiplex PCR; TCRdb's copy has only in-frame clones and lacks some. The repertoire holds some 110,000 clones, with 70% to 90% as singletons. This specimen was peripheral blood, taken 28 days after the second AZD1222 dose. These receptors were collected from an adult who received the AZD1222 COVID-19 vaccine.

The gene calls are TRBV6-5 and TRBJ1-2, with 7 bases lining up with TRBD1. The V segment lost 0 bases and the J segment 4 bases; nucleotides outside the gene matches: 2. CDR1 MNHEY and CDR2 SVGAGI come from the germline V gene. The CDR3 runs 14 residues. The CDR3 is CASSYSGTAYGYTF. In DNA form, the CDR3 reads TGTGCCAGCAGTTACTCGGGGACAGCCTATGGCTACACCTTC.

The rearrangement links TRBV25-1 to TRBJ1-6; 9 bases match TRBD1. J gave up 8 bases and V 8 bases, and 13 bases lay outside the gene matches. CDR1 and CDR2 (germline): MGHDK, SYGVNS. This CDR3 has 16 amino acids. The CDR3: CASSRGTGSWDSPLHF. CDR3 nucleotide sequence: TGTGCCAGCTCCAGGGGGACAGGGTCTTGGGATTCACCCCTCCACTTT.

This chain uses TRBV11-2 with TRBJ1-5, with TRBD1 matching over 7 bases. Germline CDR1 reads SGHAT; CDR2 reads FQNNGV. This CDR3 is built from 16 residues. V lost 4 bases to trimming and J lost 5 bases; unmatched junction nucleotides: 11. The CDR3 protein is CASSSPAKGAHQPQHF. The CDR3, as DNA: TGTGCCAGCAGCTCCCCTGCGAAGGGGGCCCATCAGCCCCAGCATTTT.

J is TRBJ2-1 and V is TRBV6-6; 15 bases line up with TRBD2. Germline assignment: CDR1 MNHNY and CDR2 SVGAGI (reference sequence). The CDR3 length is 18 residues. Trimming cost V 5 bases and J 2 bases; bases outside gene matches: 7. As DNA, the CDR3 is TGTGCCAGCAGTCCCTGGACTAGCGGGAGGGCGCCCTACAATGAGCAGTTCTTC. Its protein product is CASSPWTSGRAPYNEQFF.

The J gene is TRBJ2-7, the V gene TRBV28, with 8 nucleotides matching TRBD2. Per germline, CDR1 MDHEN and CDR2 SYDVKM. V trimming: 3 bases; J trimming: 0 bases; junction bases outside the gene matches: 7. The CDR3 extends over 16 amino acids. The CDR3 sequence: CASSLASGSSSYEQYF. The CDR3 nucleotides are TGTGCCAGCAGTTTGGCCAGCGGGAGTTCCTCCTACGAGCAGTACTTC.

This rearrangement joins TRBV29-1 to TRBJ2-2, with D perhaps TRBD1 (5 bases). The CDR3 runs to 15 residues. Trimming left V 1 base short and J 2 bases short, with 11 bases between. Germline V gene sequence: CDR1 SQVTM, CDR2 ANQGSEA. In DNA form, the CDR3 reads TGCAGCGTTGAAGGCGGCCAGGGCAACACCGGGGAGCTGTTTTTT. This codes for CSVEGGQGNTGELFF.

The chain links TRBV6-4 to TRBJ1-3, with a possible D match to TRBD1 (5 bases). With 3 bases removed from V and 0 bases from J, the gap between germline ends came to 9 bases. This CDR3 contains 15 residues. CDR1 is MRHNA and CDR2 is SNTAGT in the germline V gene. In DNA form, the CDR3 reads TGTGCCAGCAGTGAAGGCAGGGCCTCTGGAAACACCATATATTTT. Translating it yields CASSEGRASGNTIYF.

This chain uses TRBV5-6 with TRBJ1-1; D gene unclear. The CDR3 has 12 residues. Deletions cut 2 bases from V and 7 bases from J, with 9 bases between. Germline assignment: CDR1 SGHDT and CDR2 YYEEEE. The CDR3 nucleotides read TGTGCCAGCAGCTTTGAACAGATTGAAGCTTTCTTT. Its protein is CASSFEQIEAFF.

CDR3 sequence reads: CASSQAREGPQHF. DNA of the CDR3: TGCGCCAGCAGCCAAGCCAGGGAAGGGCCCCAGCATTTT. This chain uses TRBV4-3 with TRBJ1-5, with D possibly being TRBD1 (5 bases). CDR3 length: 13 residues. The germline CDR1 and CDR2 sequences are LGHNA and YSLEER. V lost 1 base and J 9 bases, leaving 10 bases between the germline ends.

The V gene is TRBV7-2, the J gene TRBJ2-3; 8 bases map to TRBD2. The V segment lost 6 bases and the J segment 4 bases; nucleotides outside the gene matches: 12. CDR1 and CDR2 (germline): SGHTA, FQGNSA. The CDR3 consists of 16 residues. CDR3 DNA sequence: TGTGCCAGCAGTTCCATCAGTGCTAGCGGGTCAGATACGCAGTATTTT. Translation: CASSSISASGSDTQYF.

This clone appeared a few times. The gene calls are TRBV7-2 and TRBJ1-6; 7 bases are shared with TRBD1. Trimming removed 8 bases from V and 9 bases from J; junction bases left unmatched: 10. The CDR3 extends over 14 amino acids. Germline CDR1 reads SGHTA; CDR2 reads FQGNSA. The chain's CDR3 is CASCPVTGTSPLHF. As DNA, the CDR3 is TGTGCCAGCTGCCCCGTGACAGGGACTTCACCCCTCCACTTT.

The chain couples TRBV4-3 to TRBJ1-1, with TRBD1 identical over 7 bases. The CDR3 has 15 amino acids. V lost 1 base to trimming and J lost 6 bases; unmatched junction nucleotides: 8. Germline-derived CDR1 and CDR2 are LGHNA and YSLEER. The CDR3 reads CASSQAWQGGSEAFF. Written as DNA, the CDR3 is TGCGCCAGCAGCCAAGCTTGGCAGGGGGGATCTGAAGCTTTCTTT.

This rearrangement joins TRBV7-9 to TRBJ2-1; 9 bases are a match to TRBD1. Germline lookup yields CDR1 SEHNR and CDR2 FQNEAQ (reference sequence). V shed 5 bases and J 6 bases; nucleotides not matched to a gene: 8. CDR3 size: 15 residues. The CDR3 reads CASSHRQGDINEQFF. The CDR3 nucleotides are TGTGCCAGCAGCCACAGACAGGGGGATATCAATGAGCAGTTCTTC.